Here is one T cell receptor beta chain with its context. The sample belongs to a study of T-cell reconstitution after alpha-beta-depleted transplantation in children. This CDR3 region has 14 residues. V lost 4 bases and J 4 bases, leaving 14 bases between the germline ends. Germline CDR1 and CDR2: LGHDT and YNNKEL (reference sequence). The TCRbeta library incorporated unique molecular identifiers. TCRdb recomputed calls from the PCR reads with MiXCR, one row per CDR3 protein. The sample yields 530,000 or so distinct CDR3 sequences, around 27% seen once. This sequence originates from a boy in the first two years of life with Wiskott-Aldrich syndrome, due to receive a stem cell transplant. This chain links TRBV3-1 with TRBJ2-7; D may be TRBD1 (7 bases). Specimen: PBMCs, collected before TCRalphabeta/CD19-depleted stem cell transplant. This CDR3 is CASSPSTGRYEQYF. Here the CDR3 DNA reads TGTGCCAGCAGCCCCTCGACAGGGAGGTACGAGCAGTACTTC.